The 3 T cell receptor beta chains given below trace back to one sample, sequenced in a study of regulatory T cells in long-lasting Graves disease. Researchers made TCR beta libraries by using iRepertoire HTBI primers and running Arm-PCR on CDR3 regions. MiXCR, applied by TCRdb to the multiplex PCR reads, yields one record per CDR3 protein. The sample holds 300,000 to 500,000 distinct CDR3 sequences, less than 25% seen once. Time point reported: persistent/refractory GD, antithyroid drugs over 5 years with positive TRAb. Generation of the TCR library employed RNA extracted from PBMCs. The material sequenced was peripheral blood mononuclear cells (PBMCs), taken when the disease was refractory, from a patient treated with antithyroid drugs. The receptor source for this set is a female donor with Graves disease.

This clonotype showed up many times. The rearrangement joins TRBV11-2 to TRBJ1-1; D is possibly TRBD1 (5 bases). V was trimmed by 5 bases and J by 1 base, leaving 14 bases between them. The CDR3 runs 15 residues. The germline V gene encodes CDR1 SGHAT and CDR2 FQNNGV. This CDR3 is CASSPSYGQNTEAFF. The CDR3 DNA is TGTGCCAGCAGCCCCTCGTACGGACAGAACACTGAAGCTTTCTTT.

This clonotype was counted many times. The chain uses TRBV20-1 and TRBJ2-5, with D perhaps matching TRBD2 (6 bases). The CDR3 runs 13 residues. The germline V gene has CDR1 DFQATT and CDR2 SNEGSKA (reference sequence). V was cut by 5 bases and J by 5 bases, with 15 bases left in between. CDR3 coding DNA: TGCAGTGCTTCACGCGGGGCGTATGAGACCCAGTACTTC. The encoded protein is CSASRGAYETQYF.

The chain carries TRBV6-1 and TRBJ1-6, with unresolved D. The V end was cut by 6 bases, the J end by 5 bases, with 17 bases between. The CDR3 is made up of 16 amino acids. Germline loops: CDR1 MNHNS, CDR2 SASEGT. CDR3 protein: CASSPFEGRNNSPLHF. The DNA of the CDR3 is TGTGCCAGCAGCCCGTTCGAAGGACGAAATAATTCACCCCTCCACTTT.